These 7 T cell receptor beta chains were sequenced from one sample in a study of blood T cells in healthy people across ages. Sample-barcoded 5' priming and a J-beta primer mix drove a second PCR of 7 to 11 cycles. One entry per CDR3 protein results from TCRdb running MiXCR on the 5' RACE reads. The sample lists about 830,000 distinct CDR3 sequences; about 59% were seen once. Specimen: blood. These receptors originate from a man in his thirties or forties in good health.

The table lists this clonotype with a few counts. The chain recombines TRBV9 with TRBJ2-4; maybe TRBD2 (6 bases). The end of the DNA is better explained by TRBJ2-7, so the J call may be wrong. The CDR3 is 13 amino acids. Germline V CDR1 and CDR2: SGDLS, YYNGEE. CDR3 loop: CASSVVSSDEQYF. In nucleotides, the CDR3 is TGTGCCAGCAGCGTAGTGTCTAGCGACGAGCAGTACTTC.

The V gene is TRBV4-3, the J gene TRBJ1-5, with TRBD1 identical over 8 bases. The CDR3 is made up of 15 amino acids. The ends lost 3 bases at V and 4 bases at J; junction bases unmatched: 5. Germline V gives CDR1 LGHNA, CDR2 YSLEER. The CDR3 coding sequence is TGCGCCAGCAGCCAGTTAGGGACAGGTAATCAGCCCCAGCATTTT. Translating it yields CASSQLGTGNQPQHF.

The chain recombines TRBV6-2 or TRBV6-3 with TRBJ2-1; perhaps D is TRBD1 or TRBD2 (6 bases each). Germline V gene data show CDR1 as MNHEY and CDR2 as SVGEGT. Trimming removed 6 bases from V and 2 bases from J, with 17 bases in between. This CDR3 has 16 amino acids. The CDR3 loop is CASRRGVLITYNEQFF. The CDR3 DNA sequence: TGTGCCAGCAGGAGGGGGGTCCTCATTACCTACAATGAGCAGTTCTTC.

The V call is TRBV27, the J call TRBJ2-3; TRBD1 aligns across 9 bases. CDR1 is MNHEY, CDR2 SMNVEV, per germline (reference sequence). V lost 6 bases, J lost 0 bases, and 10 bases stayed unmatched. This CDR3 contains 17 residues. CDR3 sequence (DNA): TGTGCCAGCAGGGGGACGACACAGGGGGCAAGCACAGATACGCAGTATTTT. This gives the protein CASRGTTQGASTDTQYF.

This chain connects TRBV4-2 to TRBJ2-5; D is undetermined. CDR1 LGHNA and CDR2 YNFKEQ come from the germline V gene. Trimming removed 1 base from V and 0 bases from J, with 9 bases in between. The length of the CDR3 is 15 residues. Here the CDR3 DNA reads TGTGCCAGCAGCCAAGCCTTGGCCGACCAAGAGACCCAGTACTTC. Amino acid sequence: CASSQALADQETQYF.

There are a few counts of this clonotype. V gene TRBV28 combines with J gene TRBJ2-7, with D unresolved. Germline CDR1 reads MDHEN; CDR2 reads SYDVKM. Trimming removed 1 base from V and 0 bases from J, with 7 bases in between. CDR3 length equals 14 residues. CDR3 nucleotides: TGTGCCAGCAGTTTATTGGGCACCTCCTACGAGCAGTACTTC. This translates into CASSLLGTSYEQYF.

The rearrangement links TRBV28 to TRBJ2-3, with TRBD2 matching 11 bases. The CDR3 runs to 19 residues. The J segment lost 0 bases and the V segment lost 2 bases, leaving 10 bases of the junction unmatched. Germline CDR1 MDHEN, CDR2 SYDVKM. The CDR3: CASSLPRGLAEISTDTQYF. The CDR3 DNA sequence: TGTGCCAGCAGTTTACCCCGGGGACTAGCGGAGATCAGCACAGATACGCAGTATTTT.